This T cell receptor beta chain was recovered during a study of blood T cell repertoires in COVID-19. Study-level information: The United States, Italy and Spain supplied acute and convalescent COVID-19 samples. T cells, B-cell-depleted T cells, or PBMCs provided the cDNA or gDNA that served as material.

As processed by the authors: The assay estimated nucleated cells by amplifying reference gene primers. Sequenced by immunoSEQ multiplex PCR; TCRdb stores in-frame clones only, minus some. V and J calls and clone size are those listed in that table; D and trimming were worked out from the DNA. The sample consists of 200,000 to 250,000 clones, approximately 89% of them appearing once. Trimming took 5 bases from V and 0 from J, leaving 7 bases between them. The CDR3 consists of 13 residues. CDR1 and CDR2 (germline): LNHDA, SQIVND (reference sequence). This clonotype was sampled from a woman aged 40 to 49 with acute or convalescent COVID-19. Sequencing was performed on peripheral blood. J is TRBJ1-1 and V is TRBV19, with a tentative D call TRBD1 (5 bases). For the CDR3, the DNA is TGTGCCAGTAGTTCGACAGTGAACACTGAAGCTTTCTTT. This translates into CASSSTVNTEAFF.